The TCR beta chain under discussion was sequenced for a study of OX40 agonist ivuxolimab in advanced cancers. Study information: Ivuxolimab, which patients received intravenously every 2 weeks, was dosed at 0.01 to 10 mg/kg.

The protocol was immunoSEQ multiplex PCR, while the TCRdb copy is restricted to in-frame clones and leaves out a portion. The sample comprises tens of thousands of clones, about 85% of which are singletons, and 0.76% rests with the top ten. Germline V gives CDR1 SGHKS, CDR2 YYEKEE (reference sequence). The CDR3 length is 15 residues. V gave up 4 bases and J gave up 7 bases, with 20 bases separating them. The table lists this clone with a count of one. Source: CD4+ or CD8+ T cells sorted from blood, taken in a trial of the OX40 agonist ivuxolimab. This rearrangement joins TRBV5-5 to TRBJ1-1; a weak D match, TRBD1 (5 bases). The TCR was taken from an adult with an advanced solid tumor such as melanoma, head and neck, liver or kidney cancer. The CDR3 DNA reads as TGTGCCAGCAGCAACCCCCGGGCGGGGGTTTTTGAAGCTTTCTTT. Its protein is CASSNPRAGVFEAFF. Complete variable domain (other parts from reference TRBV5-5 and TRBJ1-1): DAGVTQSPTHLIKTRGQQVTLRCSPISGHKSVSWYQQVLGQGPQFIFQYYEKEERGRGNFPDRFSARQFPNYSSELNVNALLLGDSALYLCASSNPRAGVFEAFFGQGTRLTVV.